A single T cell receptor (beta chain) is shown here with its context. This clone's antigen is unknown. Base qualities are not at hand, and no much larger clone is one base apart. These data come from a study of blood T cell repertoires in COVID-19 (dated by TCRdb to between 2020 and 2021). Notes on the research overall: The collaborator samples originated in the United States, Italy and Spain and spanned the acute and convalescent phases of COVID-19. Where available, HLA class I and class II types were taken from metadata supplied by the sample provider and were not determined by assay-based typing. Nearly every sample came with metadata listing a de-identified subject ID, COVID-19 status, age in years and sex. The repertoires were made available in a free public database intended to serve as a resource for research on the immune response to SARS-CoV-2. Deeply sampled blood TCRbeta repertoires from subjects exposed to, actively infected with, or recovered from COVID-19 were included in the dataset. The samples were drawn from two sources: the first 160 participants of the ongoing ImmuneRACE study, and 950 to 1,500 subjects contributed by 6 global collaborators. The prospective study material was composed of cDNA or gDNA derived from T cells, B-cell-depleted T cells, or PBMCs. Here is what the overall study found, with its caveats: How much clinical and demographic metadata was included differed by source and by participant, and the metadata was provided uncurated.

At one collaborating source in Seattle, patients were enrolled during active infection and were followed longitudinally through the course of disease. The collaborating institutions used their own protocols to collect whole blood in K2EDTA tubes. For TCRbeta analysis, collaborators shipped samples as frozen whole blood, isolated PBMCs, or DNA extracted from either of those sample types. TCRbeta CDR3 regions were amplified from genomic DNA using the immunoSEQ Assay, a bias-controlled multiplex PCR. The paper's processing steps were these. Nucleated cell counts per sample were estimated from amplification of reference gene primers within the assay. To quantify the absolute abundance of each unique TCRbeta CDR3 rearrangement, sequence reads were collapsed and filtered. For each sample, productive Simpson clonality was calculated as the square root of Simpson's diversity index over productive rearrangements. TCRdb took this table from immuneACCESS and kept in-frame rearrangements with V and J called. Such tables lack part of the clones; where checked against another copy, unresolved V genes explain under half of the gap, and the rest is unexplained. D and trimming were read from the DNA, whereas the V and J calls and clone size are those reported in that table. The sample table records around 430,000 clones; approximately 88% of these occur just once. Of the sample, around 13% falls within the top ten clones.

CDR1 and CDR2 are drawn from the germline V gene: KGHDR, SFDVKD. Including cysteine and phenylalanine, the CDR3 has 16 amino acids. Left in the record is the CDR3 DNA by itself, 48 bases read in frame from the first base. V loses 2 bases, J loses 1 base, and the germline ends lie 13 bases apart. Recombination joined TRBV24-1 with TRBJ2-5; matching of 6 bases hints at TRBD2 as the D gene. The clonotype originates from a woman between 45 and 65 years old with COVID-19, enrolled during active disease. What was sequenced was peripheral blood. The sequenced DNA: TGTGCCACCAGTGATTCTCGGCTGACTAGCCAAGAGACCCAGTACTTC. This gives the protein CATSDSRLTSQETQYF.